What follows are 21 T cell receptor beta chains derived from one specimen sequenced in a study of OX40 agonist ivuxolimab in advanced cancers. The library was prepared using the immunoSEQ multiplex PCR assay. TCRdb mirrors the immuneACCESS table, restricted to in-frame sequences. Some clones are absent from its copies; in checked studies, under half trace to an unresolved V gene, and the reason for the others is unknown. Counted in this sample were approximately 69,000 clones; approximately 94% of them appeared once. The ten top clones hold about a sixth of the sample. This material consisted of CD4+ or CD8+ T cells sorted from blood, taken in a trial of the OX40 agonist ivuxolimab. These receptors all stem from an adult with an advanced solid tumor such as melanoma, head and neck, liver or kidney cancer.

In DNA, the CDR3 is TGTGCCTGGAGTCCATCTAGCGGGAGGTACAATGAGCAGTTCTTC. Protein product: CAWSPSSGRYNEQFF. This chain links TRBV30 with TRBJ2-1; 11 bases are a match to TRBD2. The CDR3 runs to 15 residues. Germline CDR1 and CDR2: GTSNPN and SVGIG (reference sequence). The V segment lost 2 bases and the J segment 4 bases; nucleotides outside the gene matches: 4.

This chain joins TRBV13 and TRBJ2-5; maybe TRBD1 (6 bases). The CDR3 sequence is 15 residues long. Germline assignment: CDR1 PRHDT and CDR2 FYEKMQ (reference sequence). The germline V and J ends were trimmed by 5 bases and 2 bases, with 15 bases remaining between them. The CDR3 loop reads CASSNQQGPQETQYF. The DNA for the CDR3 is TGTGCCAGCAGCAACCAACAGGGCCCGCAAGAGACCCAGTACTTC. The full variable domain, completed using reference TRBV13 and TRBJ2-5, is AAGVIQSPRHLIKEKRETATLKCYPIPRHDTVYWYQQGPGQDPQFLISFYEKMQSDKGSIPDRFSAQQFSDYHSELNMSSLELGDSALYFCASSNQQGPQETQYFGPGTRLLVL.

The chain links TRBV5-1 to TRBJ2-3; D gene ambiguous. Trimming left V 0 bases short and J 4 bases short, with 12 bases between. Germline values: CDR1 SGHRS, CDR2 YFSETQ. This CDR3 has 15 residues. The CDR3, as DNA: TGCGCCAGCAGCTTGGAGGTTTGGGCCGCAGATACGCAGTATTTT. It translates to CASSLEVWAADTQYF.

The V gene is TRBV6-1, the J gene TRBJ2-2, with 9 bases aligning to TRBD2. The germline gives CDR1 MNHNS, CDR2 SASEGT. V was clipped by 4 bases and J by 1 base; unmatched bases: 7. CDR3 length: 17 amino acids. The CDR3 here is CASSVLPAGGNTGELFF. CDR3 coding DNA: TGTGCCAGCAGTGTTCTCCCAGCGGGAGGGAACACCGGGGAGCTGTTTTTT.

The chain carries TRBV7-6 and TRBJ2-5, with a tentative D call TRBD2 (7 bases). Gene TRBJ2-7 matches the end of the DNA better, so the J call may be wrong. This CDR3 region has 15 residues. The V gene's germline CDR1 is SGHVS and CDR2 FNYEAQ. Here the CDR3 reads CASSPRGGGSYEQYF. The CDR3 coding sequence is TGTGCCAGCAGCCCCCGGGGAGGGGGGTCCTACGAGCAGTACTTC.

The chain uses TRBV4-1 and TRBJ1-2, with D perhaps matching TRBD1 (5 bases). This CDR3 region has 14 residues. Germline V gene sequence: CDR1 MGHRA, CDR2 YSYEKL. The germline V and J ends were trimmed by 5 bases and 3 bases, with 13 bases remaining between them. CDR3 region: CASSDPGTDYGYTF. For the CDR3, the DNA is TGCGCCAGCAGCGACCCCGGGACGGACTATGGCTACACCTTC.

The count of this clone is one. This rearrangement joins TRBV5-6 to TRBJ1-2; weak D call: TRBD1 (5 bases). CDR1 is SGHDT, CDR2 YYEEEE, per germline. CDR3 length: 15 amino acids. V was cut by 0 bases and J by 8 bases, with 17 bases left in between. The CDR3 sequence is CASSLVAGSRMGYTF. The CDR3 nucleotides read TGTGCCAGCAGCTTGGTAGCAGGGAGCCGGATGGGCTACACCTTC.

The rearrangement uses TRBV7-6 and TRBJ2-1, with D possibly matching TRBD1 (7 bases). The germline V gene encodes CDR1 SGHVS and CDR2 FNYEAQ. CDR3 length: 20 residues. V was clipped by 2 bases and J by 0 bases, with 23 bases between them. CDR3 amino acids: CASSLRRGQLIPSSYNEQFF. The CDR3 DNA follows: TGTGCCAGCAGCTTACGGAGGGGACAGTTGATTCCAAGCTCCTACAATGAGCAGTTCTTC.

This sequence joins TRBV19 and TRBJ1-6, with a weak D call TRBD1 (6 bases). The V end lost 3 bases, the J end lost 15 bases, and 18 bases lay between the germline ends. This CDR3 is 14 amino acids long. Germline V gene sequence: CDR1 LNHDA, CDR2 SQIVND (reference sequence). In DNA form, the CDR3 reads TGTGCCAGTAGTATGAGACAGGCTCCCGGGGGCCTCCACTTT. Its translation: CASSMRQAPGGLHF. The variable domain in full, completed from reference TRBV19 and TRBJ1-6, reads DGGITQSPKYLFRKEGQNVTLSCEQNLNHDAMYWYRQDPGQGLRLIYYSQIVNDFQKGDIAEGYSVSREKKESFPLTVTSAQKNPTAFYLCASSMRQAPGGLHFGNGTRLTVT.

The V call is TRBV6-1, the J call TRBJ2-7; D remains unclear. V was clipped by 2 bases and J by 5 bases, with 28 bases between them. The CDR3 spans 19 residues. Germline values: CDR1 MNHNS, CDR2 SASEGT. The CDR3 is CASSELAVSARVRIDEQYF. For the CDR3, the DNA is TGTGCCAGCAGTGAATTAGCAGTCTCCGCCCGAGTTAGAATTGACGAGCAGTACTTC.

The CDR3: CASRLGMDTEAFF. The CDR3 region has the DNA TGCGCCAGCAGGCTAGGTATGGACACTGAAGCTTTCTTT. This chain joins TRBV4-1 and TRBJ1-1; D ambiguous. This CDR3 is 13 amino acids long. Germline CDR1 reads MGHRA; CDR2 reads YSYEKL. Trimming removed 6 bases from V and 3 bases from J, with 11 bases in between.

CDR3 region: CASRRVQGGADTQYF. The DNA of the CDR3 is TGTGCTAGCCGAAGGGTCCAGGGAGGCGCAGATACGCAGTATTTT. V usage is TRBV7-7 and J usage is TRBJ2-3; D is possibly TRBD2 (6 bases). The CDR3 runs 15 residues. Germline V CDR1 and CDR2: SSHAT, FNYEAQ (reference sequence).

The V call is TRBV10-3, the J call TRBJ2-7; TRBD2 matches 11 bases. This CDR3 comprises 17 residues. Germline V lookup: CDR1 ENHRY, CDR2 SYGVKD. Unmatched junction bases numbered 8, after V lost 0 bases and J lost 4 bases. CDR3 nucleotide sequence: TGTGCCATCAGTGAGTCAGGTCCACTAGCGGGAGTGTACGAGCAGTACTTC. Its translation is CAISESGPLAGVYEQYF.

V gene TRBV29-1 combines with J gene TRBJ2-7; D not resolved. Germline V lookup: CDR1 SQVTM, CDR2 ANQGSEA. The CDR3 is 13 residues long. V was pared by 4 bases and J by 2 bases, with 12 bases between. This chain's CDR3 is CSVVGPGPYEQYF. As DNA, the CDR3 is TGCAGCGTTGTTGGGCCGGGCCCCTACGAGCAGTACTTC.

The gene calls are TRBV5-6 and TRBJ2-3; 7 positions agree with TRBD1. V trimming: 0 bases; J trimming: 5 bases; junction bases outside the gene matches: 6. CDR3 size: 15 residues. Germline V CDR1 and CDR2: SGHDT, YYEEEE. The CDR3 DNA reads TGTGCCAGCAGCTTGGTAGGGGGCGTGGGAGATACGCAGTATTTT. It codes for CASSLVGGVGDTQYF.

The CDR3 loop is CAVRQSNQPQHF. CDR3 DNA: TGTGCCGTACGACAGAGCAATCAGCCCCAGCATTTT. The rearrangement joins TRBV2 to TRBJ1-5; a weak D match, TRBD1 (5 bases). V dropped 11 bases and J dropped 1 base, with 9 bases sitting between them. This CDR3 contains 12 residues. Germline-derived CDR1 and CDR2 are SNHLY and FYNNEI.

The chain uses TRBV7-2 and TRBJ2-7, with 7 bases aligning to TRBD2. CDR1 and CDR2 (germline): SGHTA, FQGNSA. Losses at the gene ends were 5 bases for V and 0 bases for J; bases not matched to a gene: 13. The CDR3 contains 17 residues. CDR3 protein: CASSPPPQAGSSYEQYF. The CDR3 DNA reads TGTGCCAGCAGCCCACCCCCACAAGCGGGGAGCTCCTACGAGCAGTACTTC.

The chain uses TRBV2 and TRBJ2-4, with D maybe TRBD1 (6 bases). Germline V gives CDR1 SNHLY, CDR2 FYNNEI. V was pared by 7 bases and J by 6 bases, with 13 bases between. The CDR3 runs 13 residues. CDR3 in amino acids: CASIGGRGNIQYF. CDR3 DNA sequence: TGTGCCAGCATTGGGGGCCGGGGAAACATTCAGTACTTC.

The V gene is TRBV4-1, the J gene TRBJ2-5, with D unresolved. Trimming pared 4 bases from V and 1 base from J, leaving 10 bases between. The CDR3 runs 14 residues. CDR1 MGHRA and CDR2 YSYEKL come from the germline V gene. The CDR3 DNA follows: TGCGCCAGCAGCCCTCCAGGCAGCCAAGAGACCCAGTACTTC. Its translation: CASSPPGSQETQYF.

The V gene is TRBV4-1, the J gene TRBJ2-7; perhaps TRBD2 as D (6 bases). CDR1 and CDR2 (germline): MGHRA, YSYEKL. The V end lost 1 base, the J end lost 6 bases, and 16 bases lay between the germline ends. This CDR3 comprises 15 residues. CDR3 nucleotides: TGCGCCAGCAGCCAAGGGCAGGGCGGGGCTCTCGAGCAGTACTTC. It yields the protein CASSQGQGGALEQYF.

This chain joins TRBV4-3 and TRBJ2-7; no reliable D call. The germline V and J ends were trimmed by 1 base and 7 bases, with 8 bases remaining between them. Per germline, CDR1 LGHNA and CDR2 YSLEER. The CDR3 loop spans 12 amino acids. In nucleotides, the CDR3 is TGCGCCAGCAGCCAAGCGTACGGGGAGCAGTACTTC. Amino acid sequence: CASSQAYGEQYF.